The clone carrying this TCR beta chain was observed a handful of times. What it binds is unknown. Sampled while nominally healthy, donors likely had unrecorded immune exposures. PCR used 60 Vbeta primers and 13 Jbeta primers. Sequenced by immunoSEQ multiplex PCR; TCRdb stores in-frame clones only, minus some. The data contain around 92,000 clones, roughly 74% of them seen just once; the ten biggest clones take up roughly 3%. The data originate from a study of cytomegalovirus exposure and HLA in healthy donors. Overall study: Sequencing of about 179 million T cells in an earlier analysis found about 120 million unique TCR beta sequences.

Study outcomes and limitations: A few of the chains that were CMV-associated were confirmed in vitro to be specific for CMV antigens.

This CDR3 is built from 15 residues. Per the germline V gene, CDR1 is MGHRA and CDR2 is YSYEKL. Unmatched junction bases numbered 2, after V lost 1 base and J lost 5 bases. The J gene is TRBJ1-4, the V gene TRBV4-1; 9 bases match TRBD1. Sequencing input: PBMCs. This TCR derives from a female donor in good health and CMV-seropositive. CDR3 residues: CASSQAGTGNEKLFF. CDR3 nucleotide sequence: TGCGCCAGCAGCCAAGCCGGGACAGGGAATGAAAAACTGTTTTTT.